The rows below give T cell receptor beta chains drawn from one sample of a study of a mutant IDH1 vaccine in newly diagnosed glioma. No cognate antigen is known for these TCRs. Clones were sequenced by immunoSEQ multiplex PCR, and TCRdb holds only the in-frame ones, with some missing. The data show some 62,000 clones, 75% to 90% seen once. This sample comprised PBMCs, obtained from a glioma patient whose treatment included an IDH1 peptide vaccine. The receptors here all came from a man aged 25-45 years with glioma. Both conserved end residues are part of each CDR3. Each record gives: V gene, clone size, D gene, J gene, CDR3 DNA, CDR3 protein. A D gene is named only where the DNA matches it firmly. Size is stated for part of the rows, as once, few or many counts, or as a class when the clone is expanded.

TRBV7-8	few	TRBD1	TRBJ1-1	TGTGCCAGCAGCTTAGCCCTTCAGGGGGCCAGTGCTTTCTTT	CASSLALQGASAFF
TRBV30	.	TRBD1	TRBJ2-4	TGTGCCTGGAGCCTGGGACAGGGGAAAAACATTCAGTACTTC	CAWSLGQGKNIQYF
TRBV5-6	.	.	TRBJ1-5	TGTGCCAGCAGCTTAAGCAATCAGCCCCAGCATTTT	CASSLSNQPQHF
TRBV11-2	.	.	TRBJ2-7	TGTGCCAGCAGCTTAGTGACCTACGGGGAAGTAAGGGATTACGAGCAGTACTTC	CASSLVTYGEVRDYEQYF
TRBV19	.	TRBD1	TRBJ2-7	TGTGCCAGTAGTCAGGGGGAAACTTACGAGCAGTACTTC	CASSQGETYEQYF
TRBV9	.	.	TRBJ2-1	TGTGCCAGCAGCGCCCAAGAGGGACCCTACAATGAGCAGTTCTTC	CASSAQEGPYNEQFF
TRBV4-1	.	.	TRBJ2-7	TGCGCCAGCAGCCAAATAAGTGGGACCTCCTACGAGCAGTACTTC	CASSQISGTSYEQYF
TRBV29-1	few	TRBD1	TRBJ1-4	TGCAGCGTTGAAAAGGGACAGGGACGTGAAAAACTGTTTTTT	CSVEKGQGREKLFF
TRBV19	.	.	TRBJ1-6	TGTGCCAGTAGTCTACGGCGGGGTAATTCACCCCTCCACTTT	CASSLRRGNSPLHF
TRBV30	.	TRBD1	TRBJ1-2	TGTGCCTGGAGTCCCGGGGACAGGCCCTATGGCTACACCTTC	CAWSPGDRPYGYTF
TRBV19	once	.	TRBJ2-7	TGTGCCAGTAGTTACGCAGCCTCCTACGAGCAGTACTTC	CASSYAASYEQYF
TRBV28	.	.	TRBJ1-1	TGTGCCAGCGTACCCCTCAGGGTCTCTGAAGCTTTCTTT	CASVPLRVSEAFF
TRBV7-6	.	.	TRBJ1-4	TGTGCCAGCAGCTTAAGGTTTAGAACAGGCCTTAATGAAAAACTGTTTTTT	CASSLRFRTGLNEKLFF
TRBV5-1	.	.	TRBJ2-7	TGCGCCAGCAGCTTGGGGGGACGCTCCTACGAGCAGTACTTC	CASSLGGRSYEQYF
TRBV7-2	.	.	TRBJ2-1	TGTGCCAGCAGCTTAGAGGGGGGGCAATACAATGAGCAGTTCTTC	CASSLEGGQYNEQFF
TRBV19	once	TRBD1	TRBJ2-7	TGTGCCAGTACCCTAACCGGGACAGAGTCCTACGAGCAGTACTTC	CASTLTGTESYEQYF
TRBV6-1	once	.	TRBJ1-2	TGTGCCAGCTTCTTACGTCGGTCGGGCGGCTATGGCTACACCTTC	CASFLRRSGGYGYTF
TRBV29-1	.	TRBD1	TRBJ1-2	TGCAGCGTCATAAAACCGGGACAGGGGGGTTCTGGCTACACCTTC	CSVIKPGQGGSGYTF
TRBV13	few	.	TRBJ1-1	TGTGCCAGCAGCTTAGGAAGGGGTCGCACTGAAGCTTTCTTT	CASSLGRGRTEAFF
TRBV5-5	.	TRBD2	TRBJ2-3	TGTGCCAGCAGCTCCCTCGCCACGACTAGCGGGGGGTTGACAGATACGCAGTATTTT	CASSSLATTSGGLTDTQYF
TRBV27	.	TRBD1	TRBJ2-7	TGTGCCAGCAGTCCTTTGTCGGGACAGGTCACCTACGAGCAGTACTTC	CASSPLSGQVTYEQYF
TRBV28	.	.	TRBJ2-7	TGTGCCAGCAGTCCCTCGACAGCTCTCTACGAGCAGTACTTC	CASSPSTALYEQYF
TRBV4-2	few	.	TRBJ1-1	TGTGCCAGCAGCCAAGTCCTGGACAGACAGGCTTCGGCTTTCTTT	CASSQVLDRQASAFF
TRBV4-1	.	.	TRBJ2-1	TGCGCCAGCAGCCAGAGGGGGACGGGCAATGAGCAGTTCTTC	CASSQRGTGNEQFF
TRBV11-2	.	.	TRBJ2-7	TGTGCCAGCAGCTTAAGCCGGGCGGGGGCCGCCTACGAGCAGTACTTC	CASSLSRAGAAYEQYF
TRBV14	.	.	TRBJ2-7	TGTGCCAGCAGCCAAGAAACCGGGGCTGGGATCTACGAGCAGTACTTC	CASSQETGAGIYEQYF
TRBV6-6	.	.	TRBJ1-4	TGTGCCAGCAGCCGCCCAGGGCAGCGGAATGAAAAACTGTTTTTT	CASSRPGQRNEKLFF
TRBV2	.	.	TRBJ1-1	TGTGCCAGCAGGAGGTGGGGGGGGAACACTGAAGCTTTCTTT	CASRRWGGNTEAFF
TRBV7-9	.	.	TRBJ2-1	TGTGCCAGCAGCTTAGTGGGGTTGGGGTTCTTC	CASSLVGLGFF
TRBV15	.	TRBD1	TRBJ1-5	TGTGCCACCAGCAACCAACAGGGGCAGCCCCAGCATTTT	CATSNQQGQPQHF
TRBV27	once	.	TRBJ1-6	TGTGCCAGCAGTTTATTGACCTATAATTCACCCCTCCACTTT	CASSLLTYNSPLHF
TRBV6-1	.	.	TRBJ2-1	TGTGCCAGCAGCACGGGGGCCTTAAACAATGAGCAGTTCTTC	CASSTGALNNEQFF
TRBV5-6	.	.	TRBJ1-1	TGTGCCAGCAGCACTGGACTGAAGAACACTGAAGCTTTCTTT	CASSTGLKNTEAFF
TRBV28	.	TRBD1	TRBJ2-2	TGTGCCAGCAGTTTACGGACAGGGGTAAACACCGGGGAGCTGTTTTTT	CASSLRTGVNTGELFF
TRBV28	.	.	TRBJ1-6	TGTGCCAGCAGTCCCCCCGGCGAGGGTCTGGGTTCACCCCTCCACTTT	CASSPPGEGLGSPLHF
TRBV10-3	.	.	TRBJ2-3	TGTGCCATCAGTGCACAGGCAAGCACAGATACGCAGTATTTT	CAISAQASTDTQYF
TRBV11-2	.	TRBD1	TRBJ1-5	TGTGCCAGCAGCCCGGGGACAGGGGGCAATCAGCCCCAGCATTTT	CASSPGTGGNQPQHF
TRBV25-1	.	.	TRBJ1-3	TGTGCCAGCAGCGCTCCTGGAAACACCATATATTTT	CASSAPGNTIYF
TRBV19	many	TRBD1	TRBJ1-5	TGTGCCAGTAGTATCCGGGACAGGGGACACGGGTATAGCAATCAGCCCCAGCATTTT	CASSIRDRGHGYSNQPQHF
TRBV5-6	.	TRBD1	TRBJ2-1	TGTGCCAGCAGCTTGGGACAGGGAAGGAATGAGCAGTTCTTC	CASSLGQGRNEQFF
TRBV18	.	TRBD1	TRBJ1-5	TGTGCCAGCCCTCTAGCCGGGACAGACAATCAGCCCCAGCATTTT	CASPLAGTDNQPQHF
TRBV6-1	.	.	TRBJ2-2	TGTGCCAGCAGGAGGGACAAATACACCGGGGAGCTGTTTTTT	CASRRDKYTGELFF
TRBV5-1	few	TRBD1	TRBJ1-1	TGCGCCAGCAGCTTGATAGGACAGGGGAACACTGAAGCTTTCTTT	CASSLIGQGNTEAFF
TRBV4-1	.	.	TRBJ2-7	TGCGCCAGCAGCCCGCCGATACAGCACCGTAAATACGAGCAGTACTTC	CASSPPIQHRKYEQYF
TRBV5-4	.	.	TRBJ2-3	TGTGCCAGCAGCTTGGAAGCTTCTAGCACAGATACGCAGTATTTT	CASSLEASSTDTQYF
TRBV27	.	.	TRBJ1-6	TGTGCCAGCAGTTTCTGGACCCATGGACCCCTCCACTTT	CASSFWTHGPLHF
TRBV30	.	.	TRBJ2-7	TGTGCCTGGACCGAAGGAGGGTTACCCTACGAGCAGTACTTC	CAWTEGGLPYEQYF
TRBV19	.	.	TRBJ1-1	TGTGCCAGTACTAATCCGGGAGGACAGCTTGAGGCTTTCTTT	CASTNPGGQLEAFF
TRBV28	.	TRBD1	TRBJ2-7	TGTGCCAGCGCAATGGACCCCCGGGACAGGAAGATTTACGAGCAGTACTTC	CASAMDPRDRKIYEQYF
TRBV6-5	.	.	TRBJ1-1	TGTGCCAGCAGTTACTCCCCGTTGAGGGCTGAAGCTTTCTTT	CASSYSPLRAEAFF
TRBV11-3	.	.	TRBJ2-2	TGTGCCAGCAGCTTAGGCCCGCCGACTAACACCGGGGAGCTGTTTTTT	CASSLGPPTNTGELFF
TRBV19	.	.	TRBJ2-2	TGTGCCAGCAAACAGGACCCGAACACCGGGGAGCTGTTTTTT	CASKQDPNTGELFF
TRBV6-4	.	TRBD1	TRBJ1-6	TGTGCCAGCAGTGAGCGACAGGGAAATAATTCACCCCTCCACTTT	CASSERQGNNSPLHF
TRBV27	.	.	TRBJ2-1	TGTGCCAGCAGTCCATTAGCGTGGGGGGGCCAGTATGAGCAGTTCTTC	CASSPLAWGGQYEQFF
TRBV18	.	.	TRBJ2-7	TGTGCCAGCTCACCAGTAACTGTAAGCTCCTACGAGCAGTACTTC	CASSPVTVSSYEQYF
TRBV6-1	.	.	TRBJ1-2	TGTGCCAGCAGTGAAGTGAACTATGGCTACACCTTC	CASSEVNYGYTF
TRBV4-1	once	TRBD1	TRBJ2-7	TGCGCCAGCAGCCAAGAGAGGGACAGAACCTACGAGCAGTACTTC	CASSQERDRTYEQYF
TRBV5-5	.	.	TRBJ2-5	TGTGCCAGCAGCTTGGGAGTTACCCAAGAGACCCAGTACTTC	CASSLGVTQETQYF
TRBV29-1	once	.	TRBJ2-4	TGCAGCGTTGGGATTGGGTCATGGCTAGCCAAAAACATTCAGTACTTC	CSVGIGSWLAKNIQYF